This TCR beta chain was recovered during a study of T cells in Graves' hyperthyroidism and ophthalmopathy (dated by TCRdb to between 2019 and 2020). About the investigation overall: To identify distinguishing TCR V-J signatures, a discovery cohort of about 100 patients was used, comprising some 45 with Graves' ophthalmopathy and roughly 60 with stable Graves' hyperthyroidism. Prospective prediction of ophthalmopathy was tested in an independent validation cohort of 18 to 20 hyperthyroidism patients and 17 patients who later progressed to ophthalmopathy. The 95 to 100 discovery patients were divided at random into training and test sets in a 7:3 ratio. Thyroid tissue and blood T-cell repertoires from six Graves' hyperthyroidism patients were also compared in the study. After sampling, hyperthyroidism patients received methimazole starting at 30 mg daily, and ophthalmopathy patients received high-dose intravenous methylprednisolone. TCR Vbeta CDR3 sequencing of approximately 140 peripheral blood samples (roughly 41 ophthalmopathy, 75 to 85 hyperthyroidism and 17 progressor patients) is reported in the paper.

General study outcomes and caveats: Most expanded thyroid clonotypes (frequency above 0.001) were also found in blood, which suggests that blood repertoires may mirror thyroid immune responses. In validation, the model predicted progression to ophthalmopathy with around 71% sensitivity and roughly 75% specificity, a median of around 6.6 months before onset. Sample size was not statistically predetermined, and investigators were not blinded to group allocation. Ophthalmopathy was separated from stable hyperthyroidism by a 13 V-J signature model, with over 85% sensitivity and approximately 84% specificity obtained in cross-validation and 80%/75% obtained in testing.

Any patient with an uncontrolled infection, another autoimmune disease, pregnancy or lactation was excluded. Diagnoses relied on clinical symptoms, serum thyroxine and TRAb, thyroid ultrasound and orbital computed tomography. Total RNA was extracted with Trizol reagent, and quality was checked on an Agilent 2100 Bioanalyzer. The TCR beta CDR3 regions were amplified from RNA transcripts. The TCR CDR3 was subjected to a first round of RT-PCR using the HTBI primer set and the Qiagen OneStep RT-PCR kit. The libraries were constructed in a second round of multiplex PCR and then size-selected and purified. Paired-end sequencing of the libraries was performed with 100 bp reads on an Illumina HiSeq2000. The study's own analysis went as follows. SOAPnuke was used to process the raw data, throwing out any read that contained adapters or uncalled bases, had a mean Phred below 15, or lacked an exact constant-primer or identifier match. High-quality paired reads were merged using COPE v1.2.5, and each unique nucleotide sequence was defined as a clonotype. MiTCR v1.1 was used to align clonotypes to the IMGT TRBV, TRBD and TRBJ reference segments. The analysis included only V-J combinations with a frequency above 0.0001, which together covered 98% to 99.2% of the repertoires. The TCS score was defined as the ratio of F50 (clonal expansion) to E x V (chaos), calculated using BLOSUM62-based TCRdist between CDR3 peptides within each V-J. Welch's t-statistics and random forest reduced around 510 V-J features to roughly 13, which were used in a naive Bayes classifier (R e1071). Thyroid-blood repertoire similarity was quantified with the Morisita-Horn index. TCRdb reworked the public reads: Q25 trimming with fastp, MiXCR clone assembly, productive beta chains retained. Entries are consolidated by CDR3 protein sequence, retaining the most common genes and DNA. TCRdb, not the original authors, processed these V and J calls. This sample has hundreds of thousands of distinct CDR3 sequences in its table, and about 45% of those were observed once. 7% to 7.5% of the sample goes to the ten largest clones.

With regard to this clonotype: The specificity of this receptor is unknown. It has no much larger one-base neighbor in the sample; base qualities were not kept.

The receptor was isolated from an adult man with Graves' disease, either hyperthyroidism or ophthalmopathy (not recorded which). Sequencing was carried out using peripheral blood or thyroid tissue (not recorded which).

The CDR3 region has the sequence CASSEEPGQPEKLFF. The DNA sequence is given as TGCGCCAGCAGCGAAGAACCGGGACAGCCGGAAAAACTGTTTTTT. Rearrangement joined TRBV10-1 to TRBJ1-4; TRBD1 lines up with 7 middle nucleotides. Ends trimmed: V by 6 bases, J by 8 bases; bases unmatched to a gene: 12. Spanning cysteine to phenylalanine, the CDR3 consists of 15 amino acids. The CDR3 DNA has 45 bases and is translated from base 1. The germline V gene encodes CDR1 WNHNN and CDR2 SYGVQD (reference sequence).